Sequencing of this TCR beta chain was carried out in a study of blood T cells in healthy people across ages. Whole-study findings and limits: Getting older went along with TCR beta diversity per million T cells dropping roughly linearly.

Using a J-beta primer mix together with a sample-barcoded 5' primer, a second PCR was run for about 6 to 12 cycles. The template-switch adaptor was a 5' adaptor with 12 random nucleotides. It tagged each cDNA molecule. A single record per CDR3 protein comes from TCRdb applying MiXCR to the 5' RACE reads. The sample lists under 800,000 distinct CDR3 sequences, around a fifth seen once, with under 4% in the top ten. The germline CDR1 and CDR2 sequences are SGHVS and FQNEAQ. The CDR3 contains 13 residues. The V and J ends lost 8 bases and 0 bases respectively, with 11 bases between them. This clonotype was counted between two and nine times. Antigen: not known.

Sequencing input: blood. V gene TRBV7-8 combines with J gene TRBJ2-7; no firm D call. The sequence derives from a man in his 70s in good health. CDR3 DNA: TGTGCCAGCCAGAATACACGCTCCTACGAGCAGTACTTC. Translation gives CASQNTRSYEQYF.